The TCR beta chain under discussion was sequenced for a study of CD8+CD57+ T cells in acquired aplastic anemia (dated by TCRdb to 2016 to 2019). Background for the entire study: DNA extracted from sorted CD4+ and CD8+ cells had a mean of about 3 ug, with a range of roughly 0.18 to 27.4 ug. CD8+CD57+ expansion was defined as a frequency above the mean frequency observed in healthy subjects.

The patients picked for sequencing were ones in whom flow cytometry had shown an expansion of CD8+CD57+ cells. Severe acquired aplastic anemia was diagnosed in all patients according to International Study of Aplastic Anemia and Agranulocytosis and Camitta criteria. No therapy had been received by the patients at the time of blood sampling. In this study, sorted CD4+ and CD8+ T cells from the blood of healthy subjects and of severe aplastic anemia patients had their TCR repertoires deep-sequenced. Patients were enrolled in the USA under clinicaltrials.gov protocols 00001620, 01623167, 00001397, 00071045, 00081523 and 00961064. Ficoll-Paque density gradient centrifugation was used to isolate peripheral blood mononuclear cells. Before DNA extraction, CD4+ and CD8+ T cells were sorted by FACS or by magnetic beads. This clonotype occurred many times. This receptor's antigen is unknown. Per-base quality was not reported, and no clone a single base away is much larger than it.

Overall study outcomes, separate from this receptor: CD8+ Simpson's diversity did not differ significantly between patients and healthy controls (P=0.060). Twenty-nine CD8+ CDR3 sequences were found in both patients and controls but appeared to be highly expressed in patients and within the immunodominant clones of the patients.

CDR1 and CDR2 are drawn from the germline V gene (reference sequence): SEHNR, FQNEAQ. The CDR3 runs 17 residues from the cysteine to the phenylalanine. Only the CDR3 DNA is retained, 51 bases long and in frame from the first base. V ends up 5 bases short and J 6 bases short, with an unmatched junction base count of 14. TCR beta VDJ combination and CDR3 sequence profiling used genomic DNA as the template. An Illumina HiSeq 2000 was the platform used for TCR repertoire sequencing. As for how the authors treated the data: TRBV/TRBJ rearrangement plots, CDR3 size and DJ length profiles, and Simpson's diversity index were used to evaluate the repertoires. The most abundant DNA sequence in the deep sequencing data was taken as the immunodominant clone. CDR3 amino acid sequences were checked for sharing across subjects and were also compared against the VDJdb database and published repertoires. The public reads were reanalyzed by TCRdb: fastp trimming at Q25, MiXCR alignment, in-frame beta chains only. Merged by CDR3 protein, the rows form single entries marked with the most common genes and DNA. The V and J calls were not made by the authors but by TCRdb's processing. Present in this sample are about 160,000 distinct CDR3 sequences, roughly 48% of which were seen just once. The top ten constitute approximately 3% of the sample.

Sample: sorted CD4+, CD8+, or CD8+CD57+ T cells (not recorded which) from PBMCs. The origin of this receptor is a human donor with aplastic anemia. This chain is built from TRBV7-9 and TRBJ1-5; 9 middle bases align to TRBD1. The CDR3 corresponds to CASSRGFEGTGFQPQHF. The sequence in DNA is TGTGCCAGCAGCCGCGGATTCGAAGGGACAGGGTTTCAGCCCCAGCATTTT. When the CDR3 is completed using the reference TRBV7-9 and TRBJ1-5 genes on either side, the full variable domain is DTGVSQNPRHKITKRGQNVTFRCDPISEHNRLYWYRQTLGQGPEFLTYFQNEAQLEKSRLLSDRFSAERPKGSFSTLEIQRTEQGDSAMYLCASSRGFEGTGFQPQHFGDGTRLSIL.